Shown below are 9 T cell receptor beta chains from a single sample sequenced in a study of vaccination and CD4 T cells after COVID-19. Regarding treatment: 10-day PBMC culture with coronavirus spike peptide pools or control peptides (ViraFEST assay). Which antigens these TCRs recognize remains unknown. The Oncomine TCR Beta short-read assay generated sequence data from the DNA of cultured CD4+ T cells. MiXCR, run by TCRdb on the PCR reads, gives a single entry per CDR3 protein. The sample has some 8,400 distinct CDR3 sequences, around 50% seen once; the top ten hold around 8%. Sequencing was done on a sample of CD4+ T cells from blood, cultured in vitro. These receptors came from a human donor who had recovered from COVID-19.

The chain combines TRBV10-2 with TRBJ1-5; possible D gene TRBD1, 6 bases. Germline CDR1 is WSHSY and CDR2 is SAAADI. This CDR3 spans 14 amino acids. V was cut by 5 bases and J by 7 bases, with 15 bases left in between. CDR3: CASSQAGGAQPQHF. The CDR3 DNA reads as TGCGCCAGCAGTCAGGCGGGGGGCGCCCAGCCCCAGCATTTT.

The chain combines TRBV20-1 with TRBJ2-5; D uncertain. V shed 5 bases and J shed 2 bases, with 18 bases lying between them. The CDR3 consists of 15 residues. Germline values: CDR1 DFQATT, CDR2 SNEGSKA (reference sequence). The CDR3 region is CSASPLGRRQETQYF. In nucleotides, the CDR3 is TGCAGTGCTTCGCCCCTCGGACGGAGACAAGAGACCCAGTACTTC.

This chain connects TRBV2 to TRBJ2-1; D is unclear. Trimming took off 4 bases at V and 6 bases at J, with 7 bases between the two ends. The CDR3 is 12 amino acids. Per germline, CDR1 SNHLY and CDR2 FYNNEI. The chain's CDR3 is CASSGGINEQFF. CDR3 sequence (DNA): TGTGCCAGCAGTGGCGGAATCAATGAGCAGTTCTTC.

The chain links TRBV10-2 to TRBJ2-5; the match to TRBD2 covers 11 bases. J lost 1 base, V lost 8 bases, and 12 bases had no gene match. This CDR3 contains 17 residues. Germline V lookup: CDR1 WSHSY, CDR2 SAAADI. The CDR3 nucleotides are TGCGCCAGCTCCCGACCCTCCGGGACTAGCGGCCAAGAGACCCAGTACTTC. Protein product: CASSRPSGTSGQETQYF.

The rearrangement uses TRBV2 and TRBJ2-2; D ambiguous. Germline lookup yields CDR1 SNHLY and CDR2 FYNNEI. Trimming took 6 bases from V and 3 from J, leaving 11 bases between them. This CDR3 has 14 residues. CDR3 DNA: TGTGCCAGCAGCGAGCTTACGGACACCGGGGAGCTGTTTTTT. The encoded protein is CASSELTDTGELFF.

This clonotype was observed a few times. The chain employs TRBV7-8 and TRBJ2-3; D is undetermined. The V gene's germline CDR1 is SGHVS and CDR2 FQNEAQ. V dropped 2 bases and J dropped 2 bases, with 8 bases sitting between them. The CDR3 has 14 residues. Written as DNA, the CDR3 is TGTGCCAGCAGCTTACTCGGAAACACAGATACGCAGTATTTT. It specifies CASSLLGNTDTQYF.

In its sample, this clonotype ranks as medium-sized. At one of its ends the junction is not consistent with the germline gene, which may arise from a read error. This rearrangement joins TRBV5-1 to TRBJ2-3, with 13 bases lining up with TRBD2. The CDR3 runs to 12 residues. CDR1 is SGHRS and CDR2 is YFSETQ in the germline V gene. The CDR3 nucleotides are TGCGCCAGCAGCTCAACTAGCGGGAGGGCCGATTTT. It codes for CASSSTSGRADF. Complete variable domain (other parts from reference TRBV5-1 and TRBJ2-3): KAGVTQTPRYLIKTRGQQVTLSCSPISGHRSVSWYQQTPGQGLQFLFEYFSETQRNKGNFPGRFSGRQFSNSRSEMNVSTLELGDSALYLCASSSTSGRADFGPGTRLTVL.

This clonotype has only a few counts. V usage is TRBV6-1 and J usage is TRBJ1-6, with D perhaps TRBD1 (6 bases). Germline V gives CDR1 MNHNS, CDR2 SASEGT. There are 13 residues in the CDR3. Trimming left V 7 bases short and J 7 bases short, with 11 bases between. The CDR3 spells CASTVRGNSPLHF. CDR3 DNA sequence: TGTGCCAGCACGGTCAGGGGCAATTCACCCCTCCACTTT.

V is TRBV28 and J is TRBJ2-3; 9 bases are shared with TRBD1. The trim removed 3 bases at V and 1 base at J, leaving 11 bases unmatched. Germline V CDR1 and CDR2: MDHEN, SYDVKM. The CDR3 runs 18 residues. The CDR3 reads CASSFGGQGDLRTDTQYF. The CDR3 nucleotides are TGTGCCAGCAGTTTCGGGGGACAGGGAGACTTGCGCACAGATACGCAGTATTTT.